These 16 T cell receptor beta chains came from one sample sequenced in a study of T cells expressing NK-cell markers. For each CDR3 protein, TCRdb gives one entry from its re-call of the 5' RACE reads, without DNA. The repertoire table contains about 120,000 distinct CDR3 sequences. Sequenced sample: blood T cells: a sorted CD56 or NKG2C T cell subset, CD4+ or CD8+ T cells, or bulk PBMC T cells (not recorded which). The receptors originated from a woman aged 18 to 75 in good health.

The CDR3 is CASSPWTSGRGYEQYF. J is TRBJ2-7 and V is TRBV6-2 or TRBV6-3; the D call of TRBD2 rests on TCRdb alone, since no DNA is present to check it. This CDR3 has 16 amino acids. CDR1 MNHEY and CDR2 SVGEGT come from the germline V gene.

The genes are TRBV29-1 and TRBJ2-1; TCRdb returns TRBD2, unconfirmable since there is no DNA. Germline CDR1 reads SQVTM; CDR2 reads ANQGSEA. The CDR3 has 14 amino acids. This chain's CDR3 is CSVETSGPYNEQFF.

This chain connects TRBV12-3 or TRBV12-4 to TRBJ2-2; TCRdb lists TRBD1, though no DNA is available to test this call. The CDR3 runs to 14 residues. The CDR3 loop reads CASSVEGRSGELFF.

The CDR3 here is CASSFAGGHTDTQYF. This chain links TRBV7-3 with TRBJ2-3; TCRdb picks TRBD2, but there is no DNA to check that call. This CDR3 has 15 residues. Germline values: CDR1 SGHTA, CDR2 FQGTGA.

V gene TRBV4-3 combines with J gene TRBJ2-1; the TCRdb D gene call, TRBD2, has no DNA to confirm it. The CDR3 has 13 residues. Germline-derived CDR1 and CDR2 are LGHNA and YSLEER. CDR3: CASSPVRGDEQFF.

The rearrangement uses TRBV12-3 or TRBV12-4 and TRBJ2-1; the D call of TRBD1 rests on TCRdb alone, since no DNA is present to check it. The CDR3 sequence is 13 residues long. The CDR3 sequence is CASSPGTVNEQFF.

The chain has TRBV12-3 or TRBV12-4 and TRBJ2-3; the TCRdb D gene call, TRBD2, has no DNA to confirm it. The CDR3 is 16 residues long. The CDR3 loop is CASSPFTSRVTDTQYF.

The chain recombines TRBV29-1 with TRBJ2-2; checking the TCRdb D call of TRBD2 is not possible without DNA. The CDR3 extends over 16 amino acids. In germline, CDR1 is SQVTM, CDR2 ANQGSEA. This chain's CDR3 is CSVGGLAGTNTGELFF.

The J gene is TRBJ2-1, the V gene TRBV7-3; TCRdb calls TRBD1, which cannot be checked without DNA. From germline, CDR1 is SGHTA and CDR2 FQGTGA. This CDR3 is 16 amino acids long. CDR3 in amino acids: CASSLTSASSYNEQFF.

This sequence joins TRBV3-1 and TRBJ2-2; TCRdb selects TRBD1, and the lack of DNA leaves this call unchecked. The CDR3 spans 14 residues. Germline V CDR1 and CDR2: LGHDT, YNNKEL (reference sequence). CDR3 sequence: CAASTGGPTGELFF.

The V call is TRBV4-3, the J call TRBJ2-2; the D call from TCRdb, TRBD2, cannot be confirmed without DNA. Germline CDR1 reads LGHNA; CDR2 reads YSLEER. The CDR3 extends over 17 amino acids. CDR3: CASSPREGLAGVGELFF.

This chain's CDR3 is CASSTYSGGASHF. The rearrangement links TRBV6-1 to TRBJ2-3; TCRdb's D gene call, TRBD2, goes unchecked for lack of DNA. The CDR3 runs to 13 residues. Germline loops: CDR1 MNHNS, CDR2 SASEGT.

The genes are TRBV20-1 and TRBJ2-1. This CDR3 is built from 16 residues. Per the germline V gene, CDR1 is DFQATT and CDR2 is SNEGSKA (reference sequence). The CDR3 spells CSASAATRGFYNEQFF.

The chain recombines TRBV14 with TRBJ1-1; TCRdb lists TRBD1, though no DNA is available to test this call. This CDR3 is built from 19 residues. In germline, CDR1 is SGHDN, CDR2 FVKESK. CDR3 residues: CASSRLSGEAGVWITEAFF.

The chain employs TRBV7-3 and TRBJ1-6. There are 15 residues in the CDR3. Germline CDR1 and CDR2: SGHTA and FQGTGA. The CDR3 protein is CASSLAGEGNSPLHF. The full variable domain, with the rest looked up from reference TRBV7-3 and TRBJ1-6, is GAGVSQTPSNKVTEKGKYVELRCDPISGHTALYWYRQSLGQGPEFLIYFQGTGAADDSGLPNDRFFAVRPEGSVSTLKIQRTERGDSAVYLCASSLAGEGNSPLHFGNGTRLTVT.

CDR3 region: CASSFYLSHEQYF. The chain links TRBV27 to TRBJ2-7. This CDR3 is built from 13 residues. Germline CDR1 is MNHEY and CDR2 is SMNVEV (reference sequence).